The 17 T cell receptor beta chains in this list originate from one sample, sequenced in a study of T-cell memory formation after mild COVID-19. TCRdb analysed the 5' RACE reads with MiXCR anew, one entry per CDR3 protein. The data contain hundreds of thousands of distinct CDR3 sequences, under 20% of them singletons. The specimen was PBMCs or a T cell subset sorted from them (not recorded which). These receptors were collected from a man between 18 and 29 years old who had mild COVID-19 (a few samples of this study predate the infection). Cell type and time point are not known.

J is TRBJ2-3 and V is TRBV27; 10 positions match TRBD2. This CDR3 contains 16 residues. CDR1 is MNHEY and CDR2 is SMNVEV in the germline V gene (reference sequence). The J segment lost 2 bases and the V segment lost 5 bases, leaving 7 bases of the junction unmatched. The CDR3 loop is CASSTRTSGFTDTQYF. The DNA of the CDR3 is TGTGCCAGCAGTACGCGGACTAGCGGATTCACAGATACGCAGTATTTT.

The V and J genes are TRBV11-2 and TRBJ2-1; 10 nucleotides agree with TRBD2. With V trimmed by 6 bases and J by 7 bases, 9 bases remained unmatched. Germline CDR1 is SGHAT and CDR2 is FQNNGV. This CDR3 region has 15 residues. The CDR3 protein is CASSPPSGGLNEQFF. The CDR3 DNA reads TGTGCCAGCAGTCCTCCTAGCGGGGGCCTGAATGAGCAGTTCTTC.

This clonotype has a count of ten or more. V and J are TRBV5-1 and TRBJ2-1; 10 nucleotides match TRBD2. CDR3 length: 15 amino acids. Germline-derived CDR1 and CDR2 are SGHRS and YFSETQ. Trimming cost V 4 bases and J 7 bases; bases outside gene matches: 8. The CDR3 protein is CASSLSGGARNEQFF. The CDR3, as DNA: TGCGCCAGCAGCCTGAGCGGGGGGGCCAGGAATGAGCAGTTCTTC.

The chain couples TRBV12-3 or TRBV12-4 to TRBJ1-6, with D possibly matching TRBD1 (5 bases). The length of the CDR3 is 15 residues. V lost 1 base, J lost 10 bases, and 14 bases lay in between. CDR3 nucleotides: TGTGCCAGCAGTTTAGGAACAGGCCCCGGGTCACCCCTCCACTTT. Protein: CASSLGTGPGSPLHF.

This clonotype occurred a few times. The J gene is TRBJ2-7, the V gene TRBV29-1; D gene ambiguous. V lost 6 bases and J 5 bases, leaving 17 bases between the germline ends. The CDR3 extends over 13 amino acids. Per the germline V gene, CDR1 is SQVTM and CDR2 is ANQGSEA. In DNA form, the CDR3 reads TGCAGCGTCCGATCTCCGGGTAGGGACGAGCAGTACTTC. Translated, it gives CSVRSPGRDEQYF.

V gene TRBV6-1 combines with J gene TRBJ1-5, with 9 bases matching TRBD1. This CDR3 comprises 18 residues. Unmatched junction bases numbered 12, after V lost 6 bases and J lost 0 bases. Germline values: CDR1 MNHNS, CDR2 SASEGT. The CDR3 DNA sequence: TGTGCCAGCAGGAGCGGACAGGGGAGCCTCGGTAGCAATCAGCCCCAGCATTTT. Translated: CASRSGQGSLGSNQPQHF.

The chain uses TRBV6-5 and TRBJ1-6; possible D gene TRBD1, 5 bases. The CDR3 extends over 17 amino acids. Germline V gene lookup returns CDR1 MNHEY and CDR2 SVGAGI. Trimming pared 2 bases from V and 10 bases from J, leaving 21 bases between. CDR3 in amino acids: CASSYRRSWGLGSPLHF. CDR3 nucleotides: TGTGCCAGCAGTTACAGGCGTTCGTGGGGCCTAGGGTCACCCCTCCACTTT.

This clonotype was seen only a few times. The chain recombines TRBV19 with TRBJ2-6; possibly TRBD1 for D (5 bases). Trimming took off 11 bases at V and 2 bases at J, with 13 bases between the two ends. Germline V CDR1 and CDR2: LNHDA, SQIVND (reference sequence). This CDR3 comprises 14 residues. CDR3 nucleotides: TGTGCCTCGGGCCCCAGGGCTGGGGCCAACGTCCTGACTTTC. Protein sequence: CASGPRAGANVLTF.

The chain has TRBV7-8 and TRBJ2-6; possible D gene TRBD2, 5 bases. CDR1 SGHVS and CDR2 FQNEAQ come from the germline V gene. The CDR3 is 14 residues long. The V end lost 5 bases, the J end lost 9 bases, and 14 bases lay between the germline ends. The chain's CDR3 is CASSLGLRGNVLTF. The CDR3 DNA reads as TGTGCCAGCAGCCTCGGACTCAGAGGCAACGTCCTGACTTTC.

This chain links TRBV18 with TRBJ2-5, with 7 bases fitting TRBD1. CDR1 is KGHSH and CDR2 is LQKENI in the germline V gene. CDR3 length equals 16 residues. Trimming cost V 6 bases and J 0 bases; bases outside gene matches: 10. CDR3 protein: CASSATGSLHQETQYF. As DNA, the CDR3 is TGTGCCAGCTCTGCGACAGGGTCCCTACACCAAGAGACCCAGTACTTC. Together with reference TRBV18 and TRBJ2-5, the CDR3 gives the full variable domain: NAGVMQNPRHLVRRRGQEARLRCSPMKGHSHVYWYRQLPEEGLKFMVYLQKENIIDESGMPKERFSAEFPKEGPSILRIQQVVRGDSAAYFCASSATGSLHQETQYFGPGTRLLVL.

This chain uses TRBV20-1 with TRBJ1-1; no reliable D call. Trimming removed 5 bases at V and 1 base at J, with 14 bases between. The CDR3 length is 14 residues. The germline V gene has CDR1 DFQATT and CDR2 SNEGSKA (reference sequence). The CDR3 DNA reads as TGCAGTGCTCCCCCCAGGTTGGGGAACACTGAAGCTTTCTTT. Translating it yields CSAPPRLGNTEAFF.

V usage is TRBV7-6 and J usage is TRBJ2-2; D remains unclear. V was trimmed by 8 bases and J by 6 bases, leaving 13 bases between them. Germline CDR1 and CDR2: SGHVS and FNYEAQ. CDR3 size: 13 residues. CDR3 DNA: TGTGCCAGCTCCCCCGGAGTCGCCGGGGAGCTGTTTTTT. Translated, it gives CASSPGVAGELFF.

This sequence joins TRBV12-3 or TRBV12-4 and TRBJ1-1, with D perhaps matching TRBD1 (5 bases). V shed 2 bases and J shed 5 bases, with 12 bases lying between them. CDR3 length: 14 amino acids. The CDR3 DNA is TGTGCCAGCAGTTTAAACAGGCGGACGACTGAAGCTTTCTTT. This encodes CASSLNRRTTEAFF.

This clonotype was found a few times. The rearrangement joins TRBV6-1 to TRBJ2-3; D not certain. Trimming left V 5 bases short and J 4 bases short, with 16 bases between. Germline assignment: CDR1 MNHNS and CDR2 SASEGT. The CDR3 covers 15 residues. The CDR3, as DNA: TGTGCCAGCAGTCCTAAGAACCCCGCTGCAGATACGCAGTATTTT. As protein: CASSPKNPAADTQYF.

The V and J genes are TRBV7-2 and TRBJ2-2; either TRBD1 or TRBD2 may fit D (5 bases each). The CDR3 runs to 14 residues. The germline CDR1 and CDR2 sequences are SGHTA and FQGNSA. Trimming shortened V by 4 bases and J by 4 bases, and 10 bases separated the two germline ends. The CDR3 spells CASSSGPATGELFF. The CDR3 nucleotides are TGTGCCAGCAGCTCGGGACCTGCCACCGGGGAGCTGTTTTTT.

The genes are TRBV24-1 and TRBJ2-3; TRBD1 matches 8 bases. Germline assignment: CDR1 KGHDR and CDR2 SFDVKD. J was trimmed by 2 bases and V by 5 bases; bases with no gene match: 2. CDR3 length: 14 residues. The CDR3 DNA reads as TGTGCCACCAGTGGACAGGGGATCACAGATACGCAGTATTTT. Translation gives CATSGQGITDTQYF.

The genes are TRBV27 and TRBJ2-1; D may be TRBD1 (6 bases). Trimming left V 5 bases short and J 8 bases short, with 13 bases between. Germline-derived CDR1 and CDR2 are MNHEY and SMNVEV (reference sequence). CDR3 length: 13 residues. The CDR3 region is CASSLGQSHEQFF. As DNA, the CDR3 is TGTGCCAGCAGTCTAGGACAGAGCCATGAGCAGTTCTTC.